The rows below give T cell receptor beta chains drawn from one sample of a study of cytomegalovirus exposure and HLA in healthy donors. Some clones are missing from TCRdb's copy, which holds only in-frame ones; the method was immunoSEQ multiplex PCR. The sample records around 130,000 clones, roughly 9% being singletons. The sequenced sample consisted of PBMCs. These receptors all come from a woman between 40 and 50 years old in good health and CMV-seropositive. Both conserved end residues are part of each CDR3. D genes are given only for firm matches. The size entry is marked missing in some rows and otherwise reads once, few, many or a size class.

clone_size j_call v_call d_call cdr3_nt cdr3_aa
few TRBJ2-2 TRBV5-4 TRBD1 TGTGCCAGCAGCCAGGGGGTGCAGGGAAGGTCCGGGGAGCTGTTTTTT CASSQGVQGRSGELFF
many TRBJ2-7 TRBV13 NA TGTGCCAGCAGCTTAGTTAACGAGTTTATCTCAGAGCAGTACTTC CASSLVNEFISEQYF
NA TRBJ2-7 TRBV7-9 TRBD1 TGTGCCACCAAGGACAGGGGTTACGAGCAGTACTTC CATKDRGYEQYF
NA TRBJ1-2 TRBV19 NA TGTGCCAGTAGTCCAAATTATGGCTACACCTTC CASSPNYGYTF
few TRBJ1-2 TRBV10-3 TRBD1 TGTGCCATCAGTCCAACCGGGACAGTACATGGCTACACCTTC CAISPTGTVHGYTF
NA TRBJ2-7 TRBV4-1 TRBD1 TGCGCCAGCAGCCCAGCCGGGACAGGGCTCGAGCAGTACTTC CASSPAGTGLEQYF
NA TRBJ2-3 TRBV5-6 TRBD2 TGTGCCAGCAGTTCCGGGGGGGCATCAGATACGCAGTATTTT CASSSGGASDTQYF
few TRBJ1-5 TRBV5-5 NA TGTGCCAGCAGCTTGTTGCCGGGGACTATCAATCAGCCCCAGCATTTT CASSLLPGTINQPQHF
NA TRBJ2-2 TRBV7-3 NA TGTGCCAGCAGCCTCGACAGCTATAGCACCGGGGAGCTGTTTTTT CASSLDSYSTGELFF
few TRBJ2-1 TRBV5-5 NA TGTGCCAGCTCCCCTCTCAATGAGCAGTTCTTC CASSPLNEQFF
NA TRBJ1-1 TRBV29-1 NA TGCAGCGTTGACTCCCGCGGTGTGAACACTGAAGCTTTCTTT CSVDSRGVNTEAFF
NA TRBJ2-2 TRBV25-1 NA TGTGCCAGCAGTGTTACAGTGGCGGGCACCGGGGAGCTGTTCTTT CASSVTVAGTGELFF
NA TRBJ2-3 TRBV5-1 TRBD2 TGCGCCAGCAGCTTAGACCTCGCGGGGGGTACCACAGATACGCAGTATTTT CASSLDLAGGTTDTQYF
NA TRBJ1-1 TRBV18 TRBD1 TGTGCCAGCTCACCACAGGGGGCGAACACTGAAGCTTTCTTT CASSPQGANTEAFF
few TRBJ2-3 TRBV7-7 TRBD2 TGTGCCAGCAGTACAGGGACTAGCCCCGATACGCAGTATTTT CASSTGTSPDTQYF
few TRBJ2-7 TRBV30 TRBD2 TGTGCCTGGAGTGTACCCGGGACTAGTGGTAACGAGCAGTACTTC CAWSVPGTSGNEQYF
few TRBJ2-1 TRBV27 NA TGTGCCAGCAGTTCATCGACAGGCCTAGGAGAGCAGTTCTTC CASSSSTGLGEQFF
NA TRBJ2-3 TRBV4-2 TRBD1 TGTGCCAGCAGCCAGAGCGTTGCGCGGGGGACAGGGGCAGATACGCAGTATTTT CASSQSVARGTGADTQYF
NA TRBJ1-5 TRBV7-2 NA TGTGCCAGCAGCTTGTCCATGCGGGGAGGAGTCCAGCCCCAGCATTTT CASSLSMRGGVQPQHF
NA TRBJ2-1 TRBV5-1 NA TGCGCCAGCAGCTTTGGGGGAGGCGAGGGTGAGCAGTTCTTC CASSFGGGEGEQFF
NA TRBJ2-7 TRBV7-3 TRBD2 TGTGCCAGCAGCCTTCTGTCTGGCGGGGGCTACGAGCAGTACTTC CASSLLSGGGYEQYF
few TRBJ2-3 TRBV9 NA TGTGCCAGCAGCGTAGCTATGGGAGTGGATACGCAGTATTTT CASSVAMGVDTQYF
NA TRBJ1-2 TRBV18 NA TGTGCCAGCTCACCCGTCCCCAGGGAACAGCCCTACACCTTC CASSPVPREQPYTF
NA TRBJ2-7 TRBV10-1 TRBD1 TGCGCCAGCAGTGAGTCGACAGGGGGTTACGAGCAGTACTTC CASSESTGGYEQYF
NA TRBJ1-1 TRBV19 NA TGTGCCAGTAAAACGGGGGGAGAGAACATGAACACTGAAGCTTTCTTT CASKTGGENMNTEAFF
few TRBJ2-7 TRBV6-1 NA TGTGCCAGCAACCAGGGAAGCTACGAGCAGTACTTC CASNQGSYEQYF
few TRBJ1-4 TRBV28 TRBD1 TGTGCCAGCAGTTCGCACAGGGGACCAAATGAAAAACTGTTTTTT CASSSHRGPNEKLFF
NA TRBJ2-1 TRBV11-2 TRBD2 TGTGCCAGCAGCGGGGGGGACTACTTCAATGAGCAGTTCTTC CASSGGDYFNEQFF
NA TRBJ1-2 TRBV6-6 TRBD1 TGTGCCAGCTCCACGGACAGGACTAACTATGGCTACACCTTC CASSTDRTNYGYTF
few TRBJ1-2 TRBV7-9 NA TGTGCCAGCAGCTTAGCGTCCACAACGCAGGGCTACACCTTC CASSLASTTQGYTF
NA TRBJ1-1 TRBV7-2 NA TGTGCCAGCAGCCCCGGGACTTCTGAAGCTTTCTTT CASSPGTSEAFF
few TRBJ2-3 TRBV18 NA TGTGCCAGCTCACTCCTCGGGGACACAGATACGCAGTATTTT CASSLLGDTDTQYF
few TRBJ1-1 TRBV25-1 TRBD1 TGTGCCAGCAGTGATCCAGGGACAGGGCGTGGCGGCACTGAAGCTTTCTTT CASSDPGTGRGGTEAFF
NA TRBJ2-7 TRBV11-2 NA TGTGCCAGCATCCTGGAGGGGGGGACTTCCTACGAGCAGTACTTC CASILEGGTSYEQYF
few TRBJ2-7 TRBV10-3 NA TGTGCCATCAGCACCCCTGGAACGGCGGGGGAGCAGTACTTC CAISTPGTAGEQYF
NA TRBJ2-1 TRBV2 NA TGTGCCAGCATCGGACTCGAGGTCAGGAGCAATGAGCAGTTCTTC CASIGLEVRSNEQFF
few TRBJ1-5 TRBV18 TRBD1 TGTGCCAGCTCACGGGGACAGAGCAATCAGCCCCAGCATTTT CASSRGQSNQPQHF
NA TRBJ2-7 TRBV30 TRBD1 TGTGCCTGGAGTAGGGGGACAGGGAGGAACTTC CAWSRGTGRNF
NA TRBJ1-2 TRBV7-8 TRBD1 TGTGCCAGCAGCCGGCCCCAGGGGGAGGGCTACACCTTC CASSRPQGEGYTF
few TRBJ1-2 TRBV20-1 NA TGCAGTGCCCCGAAGGGACTGGGCTACACCTTC CSAPKGLGYTF
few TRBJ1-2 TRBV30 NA TGTGCCTGGGGGCCTGGCTACACCTTC CAWGPGYTF
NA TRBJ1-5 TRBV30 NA TGTGCTTCCGCGGGAGGCCGGGATCAGCCCCAGCATTTT CASAGGRDQPQHF
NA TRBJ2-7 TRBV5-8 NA TGTGCCAGCAGCTACGTCATGAGGTCCTACGAGCAGTACTTC CASSYVMRSYEQYF
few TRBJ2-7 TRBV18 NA TGTGCCAGCTCACCGAACAGGGTCTACGAGCAGTACTTC CASSPNRVYEQYF
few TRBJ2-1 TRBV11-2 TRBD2 TGTGCCAGCAGCCCCTATGACGGGGGGGCAAATGAGCAGTTCTTC CASSPYDGGANEQFF
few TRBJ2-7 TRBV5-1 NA TGCGCCAGCAGCTTGGGGGGACGGCGGGGAACCTACGAGCAGTACTTC CASSLGGRRGTYEQYF
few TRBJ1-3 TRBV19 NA TGTGCCAGTACCCTAATCTCTTCTGGAAACACCATATATTTT CASTLISSGNTIYF
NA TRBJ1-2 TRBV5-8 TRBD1 TGTGCCAGCAGCTTTACAGGGGGCTATGGCTACACCTTC CASSFTGGYGYTF
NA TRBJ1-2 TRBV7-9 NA TGTGCCAGCAGCCGGGAGACCGGCTACACCTTC CASSRETGYTF
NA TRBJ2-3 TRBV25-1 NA TGTGCCAGCAGTCTGGCAGGGCCCACAGATACGCAGTATTTT CASSLAGPTDTQYF
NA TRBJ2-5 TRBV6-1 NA TGTGCCAGCAGCAGGTCAGTCCAAGAGACCCAGTACTTC CASSRSVQETQYF